The 7 T cell receptor beta chains listed next were all sequenced from one sample in a study of follicular helper T cells after annual influenza vaccination. Time point meaning: 2013-2014 season, 7 days after vaccination. The assay was immunoSEQ multiplex PCR, and TCRdb's table has in-frame clones only and misses some. This table holds roughly 9,900 clones, about 80% found once. The sample in question was CXCR5- memory CD4+ T cells sorted from blood, obtained 7 days after influenza vaccination. These receptors were obtained from an adult who received the influenza vaccine.

This sequence joins TRBV10-3 and TRBJ2-7, with 13 positions matching TRBD2. Trimming took 5 bases from V and 0 from J; bases not matched to a gene: 10. Germline V lookup: CDR1 ENHRY, CDR2 SYGVKD. CDR3 length: 18 residues. The CDR3 sequence: CAISQVLAGGPSSYEQYF. CDR3 DNA sequence: TGTGCCATCAGTCAGGTACTAGCGGGAGGGCCCAGCTCCTACGAGCAGTACTTC.

The chain couples TRBV7-9 to TRBJ2-7; D uncertain. Germline lookup yields CDR1 SEHNR and CDR2 FQNEAQ (reference sequence). The CDR3 spans 11 residues. V gave up 5 bases and J gave up 10 bases, with 12 bases separating them. CDR3 amino acids: CASSPDQDQYF. The CDR3 bases are TGTGCCAGCAGCCCAGATCAGGACCAGTACTTC.

The chain joins TRBV18 to TRBJ2-1; a weak D match, TRBD2 (5 bases). The CDR3 is 14 amino acids. Trimming removed 2 bases from V and 5 bases from J, with 10 bases in between. From germline, CDR1 is KGHSH and CDR2 LQKENI. CDR3 residues: CASSPRRGNNEQFF. The DNA for the CDR3 is TGTGCCAGCTCACCAAGGAGAGGGAACAATGAGCAGTTCTTC.

The chain carries TRBV29-1 and TRBJ1-1, with D uncertain. Trimming stripped 7 bases from V and 6 bases from J, with 18 bases between. The CDR3 runs 13 residues. Germline CDR1 is SQVTM and CDR2 is ANQGSEA. CDR3 region: CSAEGMSYAEAFF. The CDR3 nucleotides read TGCAGCGCCGAAGGAATGTCGTACGCTGAAGCTTTCTTT.

With regard to this clone: The junction does not match germline at one end; this may be a read error. Distinct nucleotide sequences in the sample also encode this CDR3. The gene calls are TRBV11-3 and TRBJ2-1; D may be TRBD2 (5 bases). This CDR3 contains 14 residues. Germline V gene data show CDR1 as SGHNT and CDR2 as YENEEA. CDR3 protein: CASSLGGAVNEQFF. CDR3 nucleotide sequence: TGCGCCAGCAGCTTAGGAGGTGCGGTTAATGAGCAGTTCTTC.

The chain uses TRBV30 and TRBJ2-7; D uncertain. V was clipped by 0 bases and J by 3 bases, with 6 bases between them. CDR3 length: 12 residues. CDR1 and CDR2 from the germline V gene are GTSNPN and SVGIG (reference sequence). CDR3 coding DNA: TGTGCCTGGAGTGTCAATTTCTACGAGCAGTACTTC. Its translation is CAWSVNFYEQYF.

The CDR3 DNA reads TGTGCCAGCAGCCCCCCAGGGTACACCTATAATTCACCCCTCCACTTT. Translating gives CASSPPGYTYNSPLHF. The V gene is TRBV13, the J gene TRBJ1-6, with D tentatively TRBD1 (5 bases). The CDR3 consists of 16 residues. V was trimmed by 5 bases and J by 2 bases, leaving 13 bases between them. The germline CDR1 and CDR2 sequences are PRHDT and FYEKMQ (reference sequence).